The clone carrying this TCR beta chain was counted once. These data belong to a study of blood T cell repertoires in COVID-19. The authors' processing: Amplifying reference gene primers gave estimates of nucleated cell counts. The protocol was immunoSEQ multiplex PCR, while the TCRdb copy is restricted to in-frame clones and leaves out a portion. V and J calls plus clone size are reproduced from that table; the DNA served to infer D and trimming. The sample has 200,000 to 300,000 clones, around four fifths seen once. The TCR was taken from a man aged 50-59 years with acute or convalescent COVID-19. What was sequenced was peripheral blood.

The CDR3 nucleotides are TGTGCCATCAGTGAGGAGGGTACTCAGCCCCAGCATTTT. Translated, it gives CAISEEGTQPQHF. The chain uses TRBV10-3 and TRBJ1-5; D gene unclear. Germline values: CDR1 ENHRY, CDR2 SYGVKD. V shed 2 bases and J shed 6 bases, with 8 bases lying between them. The CDR3 has 13 amino acids.